A single sample is the source of the 25 T cell receptor beta chains below, sequenced in a study of cytomegalovirus exposure and HLA in healthy donors. The PCR used 60 Vbeta and 13 Jbeta primers. The data were produced by immunoSEQ multiplex PCR, yet TCRdb's version contains in-frame clones alone and is incomplete. Here the sample spans about 85,000 clones, roughly three fifths being singletons. The sequencing input was PBMCs. These TCRs come from a man younger than 45 in good health and CMV-seronegative.

The J gene is TRBJ2-1, the V gene TRBV4-1; TRBD2 matches at 8 bases. The CDR3 has 16 amino acids. Trimming took 2 bases from V and 4 from J; bases not matched to a gene: 7. Germline values: CDR1 MGHRA, CDR2 YSYEKL. The CDR3 protein is CASSQLRGLEYNEQFF. CDR3 DNA: TGCGCCAGCAGCCAATTGCGGGGACTAGAGTACAATGAGCAGTTCTTC.

This chain connects TRBV5-6 to TRBJ1-5; tentative D call: TRBD1 (6 bases). Trimming cost V 0 bases and J 5 bases, with 9 bases left between them. The CDR3 loop spans 14 amino acids. The V gene's germline CDR1 is SGHDT and CDR2 YYEEEE. CDR3 residues: CASSLATGYQPQHF. CDR3 nucleotides: TGTGCCAGCAGCTTGGCCACAGGGTATCAGCCCCAGCATTTT.

This clone has a single count. CDR3 residues: CASSPRAGSSYNEQFF. The CDR3 DNA follows: TGTGCCAGCAGCCCGAGAGCGGGGTCCTCCTACAATGAGCAGTTCTTC. The chain couples TRBV7-9 to TRBJ2-1, with 7 bases aligning to TRBD2. This CDR3 is built from 16 residues. CDR1 SEHNR and CDR2 FQNEAQ come from the germline V gene (reference sequence). J gave up 0 bases and V 5 bases, and 7 bases lay outside the gene matches.

The chain carries TRBV9 and TRBJ1-3; possible D gene TRBD1, 5 bases. The germline gives CDR1 SGDLS, CDR2 YYNGEE. CDR3 length: 17 residues. The V and J ends lost 3 bases and 0 bases respectively, with 16 bases between them. CDR3: CASSEGLGPLSGNTIYF. CDR3 sequence (DNA): TGTGCCAGCAGCGAGGGGCTAGGGCCCCTCTCTGGAAACACCATATATTTT.

This clone was seen more than once but under ten times. This chain connects TRBV5-4 to TRBJ1-2, with TRBD1 matching over 7 bases. Germline CDR1 reads SGHNT; CDR2 reads YYREEE (reference sequence). The CDR3 covers 15 residues. Trimming at V came to 3 bases and at J to 0 bases, leaving 5 bases not matched to a gene. The CDR3 DNA is TGTGCCAGCAGCTCGGACAGGCGGACTAACTATGGCTACACCTTC. It is translated as CASSSDRRTNYGYTF.

V usage is TRBV13 and J usage is TRBJ2-1; perhaps TRBD1 as D (6 bases). This CDR3 is 17 amino acids long. The V and J ends lost 4 bases and 0 bases respectively, with 16 bases between them. Germline V gene data show CDR1 as PRHDT and CDR2 as FYEKMQ (reference sequence). The CDR3 is CASSSKGVPSSYNEQFF. In DNA form, the CDR3 reads TGTGCCAGCAGCTCTAAGGGGGTCCCTAGCTCCTACAATGAGCAGTTCTTC.

The chain uses TRBV9 and TRBJ1-2; perhaps TRBD1 as D (5 bases). The V end lost 1 base, the J end lost 2 bases, and 9 bases lay between the germline ends. CDR3 length equals 14 residues. Germline V CDR1 and CDR2: SGDLS, YYNGEE. The CDR3 spells CASSVSSGNYGYTF. Here the CDR3 DNA reads TGTGCCAGCAGCGTATCCTCAGGGAACTATGGCTACACCTTC.

V and J are TRBV7-2 and TRBJ2-1; D might be TRBD1 (5 bases). This CDR3 has 14 amino acids. V lost 6 bases and J 0 bases, leaving 9 bases between the germline ends. From germline, CDR1 is SGHTA and CDR2 FQGNSA. DNA for the CDR3: TGTGCCAGCAGTCCAGGGAACTCCTACAATGAGCAGTTCTTC. This translates into CASSPGNSYNEQFF.

This clone came up a few times. The rearrangement uses TRBV11-2 and TRBJ2-7; 9 bases are a match to TRBD2. CDR3 length equals 15 residues. Looked up from germline, CDR1 is SGHAT and CDR2 is FQNNGV. J lost 0 bases, V lost 3 bases, and 3 bases had no gene match. The CDR3 DNA sequence: TGTGCCAGCAGCTTCGGACTAGCGCTCTCCTACGAGCAGTACTTC. Translation: CASSFGLALSYEQYF.

There are a few counts of this clone. This sample also contains other DNA sequences that code for the same CDR3. The chain has TRBV7-3 and TRBJ2-3; 10 bases fit TRBD1. V lost 5 bases to trimming and J lost 4 bases; unmatched junction nucleotides: 6. This CDR3 has 15 residues. Germline V gene lookup returns CDR1 SGHTA and CDR2 FQGTGA. For the CDR3, the DNA is TGTGCCAGCAGCCCACACGGACAGGGGGCAGATACGCAGTATTTT. Its protein is CASSPHGQGADTQYF.

This clone showed up just a few times. J is TRBJ1-1 and V is TRBV2; the D is unclear. This CDR3 region has 11 residues. Germline V gene lookup returns CDR1 SNHLY and CDR2 FYNNEI. Trimming shortened V by 7 bases and J by 4 bases, and 7 bases separated the two germline ends. CDR3 protein: CASKEFTEAFF. The CDR3 nucleotides read TGTGCCAGCAAAGAGTTCACTGAAGCTTTCTTT.

The V call is TRBV9, the J call TRBJ1-4; 7 bases line up with TRBD1. The CDR3 has 16 residues. Germline values: CDR1 SGDLS, CDR2 YYNGEE. V lost 0 bases, J lost 2 bases, and 4 bases stayed unmatched. The CDR3 DNA reads TGTGCCAGCAGCGTAGGACAGGGAGAGACTAATGAAAAACTGTTTTTT. It is translated as CASSVGQGETNEKLFF.

This clone occurred a few times. This sequence joins TRBV29-1 and TRBJ2-7, with 8 positions matching TRBD1. Germline-derived CDR1 and CDR2 are SQVTM and ANQGSEA. Germline trimming cut 6 bases from V and 1 base from J; bases unmatched to any gene: 5. The CDR3 runs 13 residues. The CDR3 DNA follows: TGCAGCGTGGCGGACAGGGCGTCCTACGAGCAGTACTTC. Translating it yields CSVADRASYEQYF.

This clone was counted between two and nine times. The CDR3 loop is CASTDSPGTGTSNYGYTF. The CDR3 DNA follows: TGTGCCAGCACCGACTCTCCCGGGACAGGGACATCTAACTATGGCTACACCTTC. V is TRBV25-1 and J is TRBJ1-2; TRBD1 matches 9 bases. This CDR3 is built from 18 residues. V was pared by 7 bases and J by 0 bases, with 15 bases of the junction left unmatched. Germline CDR1 MGHDK, CDR2 SYGVNS.

CDR3 amino acids: CASSPTTGLVGLEQYF. CDR3 bases: TGTGCCAGCAGTCCAACCACGGGACTAGTGGGGTTGGAGCAGTACTTC. The J gene is TRBJ2-7, the V gene TRBV27; 8 bases are a match to TRBD2. V gave up 5 bases and J gave up 7 bases; unmatched junction bases: 16. The V gene's germline CDR1 is MNHEY and CDR2 SMNVEV (reference sequence). This CDR3 has 16 residues.

The V gene is TRBV25-1, the J gene TRBJ2-7; the match to TRBD1 covers 9 bases. With V trimmed by 7 bases and J by 4 bases, 5 bases remained unmatched. CDR3 length: 13 amino acids. Germline CDR1 reads MGHDK; CDR2 reads SYGVNS. The CDR3 is CASTWTGAYEQYF. The CDR3 nucleotides are TGTGCCAGCACATGGACAGGGGCATACGAGCAGTACTTC.

This clone was seen a handful of times. This chain connects TRBV7-9 to TRBJ2-2; D is ambiguous. V lost 4 bases and J lost 0, with 6 bases in between. The CDR3 sequence is 14 residues long. Germline V lookup: CDR1 SEHNR, CDR2 FQNEAQ (reference sequence). CDR3 in DNA: TGTGCCAGCAGCTCCGAGACGAACACCGGGGAGCTGTTTTTT. Translation: CASSSETNTGELFF.

This clone was detected only a few times. The genes are TRBV7-8 and TRBJ2-1, with TRBD2 identical over 8 bases. Germline CDR1 SGHVS, CDR2 FQNEAQ. The V gene end was trimmed by 4 bases and the J gene end by 3 bases; junction bases not matched to a gene: 11. This CDR3 is 17 amino acids long. DNA of the CDR3: TGTGCCAGCAGCTATAGCGGTACTAGCGGTTTCTACAATGAGCAGTTCTTC. It translates to CASSYSGTSGFYNEQFF. The full variable domain, completed using reference TRBV7-8 and TRBJ2-1, is GAGVSQSPRYKVAKRGQDVALRCDPISGHVSLFWYQQALGQGPEFLTYFQNEAQLDKSGLPSDRFFAERPEGSVSTLKIQRTQQEDSAVYLCASSYSGTSGFYNEQFFGPGTRLTVL.

This rearrangement joins TRBV7-2 to TRBJ2-2; 13 bases are shared with TRBD2. This CDR3 is built from 19 residues. J was trimmed by 5 bases and V by 5 bases; bases with no gene match: 14. The V gene's germline CDR1 is SGHTA and CDR2 FQGNSA. Here the CDR3 reads CASSPQRLAGGRGTGELFF. The CDR3 region has the DNA TGTGCCAGCAGCCCCCAGAGACTAGCGGGGGGCCGGGGGACCGGGGAGCTGTTTTTT.

This clone was counted only a few times. This chain links TRBV18 with TRBJ1-5; TRBD1 matches 7 bases. Germline V gives CDR1 KGHSH, CDR2 LQKENI. The CDR3 is 14 residues long. Trimming cost V 4 bases and J 2 bases; bases outside gene matches: 2. CDR3 nucleotide sequence: TGTGCCAGCTCACTTGACAGGGGCAATCAGCCCCAGCATTTT. Its translation is CASSLDRGNQPQHF.

The V gene is TRBV7-8, the J gene TRBJ2-3, with 10 bases fitting TRBD2. Germline CDR1 reads SGHVS; CDR2 reads FQNEAQ. The CDR3 is 17 amino acids. V gave up 3 bases and J gave up 5 bases; unmatched junction bases: 11. CDR3 sequence (DNA): TGTGCCAGCAGCTTCGGCACAGCGGGGGGGCCCAAAGATACGCAGTATTTT. As protein: CASSFGTAGGPKDTQYF.

The J gene is TRBJ2-5, the V gene TRBV5-1; 9 bases fit TRBD2. Gene TRBJ2-7 matches the end of the DNA better, so the J call may be wrong. The CDR3 has 17 residues. The germline V gene has CDR1 SGHRS and CDR2 YFSETQ. The chain's CDR3 is CASSYDQLAGRSYEQYF. In DNA form, the CDR3 reads TGCGCCAGCAGCTACGACCAACTAGCGGGTCGCTCCTACGAGCAGTACTTC.

The genes are TRBV5-1 and TRBJ1-5; TRBD1 matches at 7 bases. V lost 3 bases and J lost 10; bases outside the gene matches: 10. This CDR3 region has 14 residues. Germline lookup yields CDR1 SGHRS and CDR2 YFSETQ. The CDR3 reads CASSSGQVKAPQHF. CDR3 nucleotide sequence: TGCGCCAGCAGCTCAGGACAGGTTAAGGCCCCCCAGCATTTT.

The CDR3 here is CAWSGGRGPEAFF. The CDR3 DNA is TGTGCCTGGAGTGGGGGCAGGGGGCCTGAAGCTTTCTTT. The chain joins TRBV30 to TRBJ1-1; TRBD1 matches 8 bases. Trimming removed 1 base from V and 6 bases from J; junction bases left unmatched: 4. The CDR3 has 13 residues. CDR1 is GTSNPN, CDR2 SVGIG, per germline (reference sequence).

The rearrangement links TRBV19 to TRBJ1-2, with 8 nucleotides matching TRBD1. The V and J ends lost 7 bases and 2 bases, in that order; junction bases with no gene match: 6. This CDR3 comprises 14 residues. Per the germline V gene, CDR1 is LNHDA and CDR2 is SQIVND (reference sequence). The CDR3 reads CASTNRQGNYGYTF. The CDR3 DNA reads TGTGCCAGTACTAATAGACAGGGGAACTATGGCTACACCTTC.